One sample yielded the 24 T cell receptor beta chains listed below, sequenced in a study of blood T cells in healthy people across ages. A second PCR of about 6 to 12 cycles used a sample-barcoded 5' primer and a J-beta primer mix. TCRdb processed the 5' RACE reads anew with MiXCR; each CDR3 protein has one entry. Here the sample spans roughly 500,000 distinct CDR3 sequences, approximately 25% being singletons. These data also featured in a second study, about T cells of mothers and their children.

The material sequenced was blood. All receptors come from a boy between 5 and 17 years old in good health.

A few counts support this clonotype. The CDR3 nucleotides are TGTGCCAGCAGTTTACCCCCGGGGGGTACGCAGTATTTT. Its protein product is CASSLPPGGTQYF. The chain is built from TRBV28 and TRBJ2-3; 7 bases line up with TRBD2. Germline values: CDR1 MDHEN, CDR2 SYDVKM. The CDR3 runs to 13 residues. With 2 bases clipped from V and 8 bases from J, the junction kept 4 bases outside the gene matches.

This clonotype was observed a handful of times. CDR3 DNA sequence: TGTGCCAGCAGCCGAAGTTTACGGGGGCCTGAAAAACTGTTTTTT. It encodes CASSRSLRGPEKLFF. The V gene is TRBV7-9, the J gene TRBJ1-4; the D gene is possibly TRBD1 (6 bases). CDR3 length: 15 residues. Trimming removed 5 bases at V and 7 bases at J, with 17 bases between. Per the germline V gene, CDR1 is SEHNR and CDR2 is FQNEAQ (reference sequence). Filled out from reference TRBV7-9 and TRBJ1-4, the complete variable domain reads DTGVSQNPRHKITKRGQNVTFRCDPISEHNRLYWYRQTLGQGPEFLTYFQNEAQLEKSRLLSDRFSAERPKGSFSTLEIQRTEQGDSAMYLCASSRSLRGPEKLFFGSGTQLSVL.

The rearrangement links TRBV10-3 to TRBJ1-2; 9 bases agree with TRBD1. CDR1 and CDR2 from the germline V gene are ENHRY and SYGVKD. This CDR3 is built from 14 residues. J was trimmed by 2 bases and V by 6 bases; bases with no gene match: 4. This chain's CDR3 is CAISQQGANYGYTF. The CDR3 DNA reads TGTGCCATCAGCCAACAGGGGGCCAACTATGGCTACACCTTC.

The CDR3 bases are TGTGCCAGCAGTCCGGCACCTCAGGTGGGCAATGAGCAGTTCTTC. It specifies CASSPAPQVGNEQFF. V gene TRBV12-3 or TRBV12-4 combines with J gene TRBJ2-1; D unresolved. With 5 bases removed from V and 6 bases from J, the gap between germline ends came to 17 bases. This CDR3 spans 15 amino acids.

There are a few counts of this clonotype. This sequence joins TRBV3-1 and TRBJ1-3; D is unclear. CDR1 LGHDT and CDR2 YNNKEL come from the germline V gene (reference sequence). The CDR3 extends over 14 amino acids. Trimming cost V 3 bases and J 2 bases, with 8 bases left between them. The CDR3 nucleotides are TGTGCCAGCAGCCAGGCGTTACCTGGAAACACCATATATTTT. Translation: CASSQALPGNTIYF.

This clonotype was seen a few times. The gene calls are TRBV4-1 and TRBJ2-5, with D perhaps given as TRBD1 or TRBD2 (6 bases each). The J call is doubtful: the DNA matches TRBJ2-1 better. This CDR3 contains 16 residues. Germline V gene data show CDR1 as MGHRA and CDR2 as YSYEKL. CDR3 sequence (DNA): TGCGCCAGCAGCAAATCAGGGGACCAGCGGGCCAATGAGCAGTTCTTC. It is translated as CASSKSGDQRANEQFF.

The sample holds a few counts of this clonotype. For the CDR3, the DNA is TGTGCCAGCAGCCCTTCGCCGGTAGGGATGGAGACCCAGTACTTC. Protein product: CASSPSPVGMETQYF. This chain links TRBV9 with TRBJ2-5; D remains unclear. V lost 4 bases and J lost 5, with 18 bases in between. Germline V gene sequence: CDR1 SGDLS, CDR2 YYNGEE. This CDR3 comprises 15 residues. The entire variable domain, with the rest obtained from reference TRBV9 and TRBJ2-5, is as follows: DSGVTQTPKHLITATGQRVTLRCSPRSGDLSVYWYQQSLDQGLQFLIQYYNGEERAKGNILERFSAQQFPDLHSELNLSSLELGDSALYFCASSPSPVGMETQYFGPGTRLLVL.

This chain joins TRBV29-1 and TRBJ1-2; D is possibly TRBD1 (6 bases). The CDR3 consists of 14 residues. The V end lost 2 bases, the J end lost 8 bases, and 18 bases lay between the germline ends. The germline V gene has CDR1 SQVTM and CDR2 ANQGSEA. CDR3 nucleotide sequence: TGCAGCGTTGAAATCAGGGGCCTCTCTGGGGGCTACACCTTC. This gives the protein CSVEIRGLSGGYTF.

This clonotype appeared a few times. This chain's CDR3 is CASSRQGNGGLTNEKLFF. In DNA, the CDR3 is TGTGCCAGCAGCCGACAGGGGAATGGAGGTTTAACTAATGAAAAACTGTTTTTT. V is TRBV7-2 and J is TRBJ1-4, with 8 bases fitting TRBD1. J was trimmed by 1 base and V by 5 bases; bases with no gene match: 12. CDR3 length equals 18 residues. Germline V gene data show CDR1 as SGHTA and CDR2 as FQGNSA.

The J gene is TRBJ2-7, the V gene TRBV20-1, with 13 nucleotides matching TRBD2. CDR3 length equals 16 residues. Trimming at V came to 0 bases and at J to 5 bases, leaving 7 bases not matched to a gene. Germline V gene data show CDR1 as DFQATT and CDR2 as SNEGSKA (reference sequence). Here the CDR3 reads CSARDLGGTSGDEQYF. The CDR3 DNA reads TGCAGTGCTAGAGATCTCGGCGGGACTAGCGGGGACGAGCAGTACTTC.

In the case of this clonotype: One junction end does not reproduce the germline sequence, and a read error may be involved. CDR3 amino acids: CASGLADYESEKLFF. The CDR3 DNA sequence: TGTGCCAGCGGCTTGGCGGACTACGAGAGTGAAAAACTGTTTTTT. The rearrangement uses TRBV5-5 and TRBJ1-4; the D is unclear. The germline V gene has CDR1 SGHKS and CDR2 YYEKEE (reference sequence). This CDR3 is 15 amino acids long.

This sequence joins TRBV29-1 and TRBJ2-5; 7 nucleotides agree with TRBD1. The trim removed 7 bases at V and 5 bases at J, leaving 7 bases unmatched. Germline-derived CDR1 and CDR2 are SQVTM and ANQGSEA. This CDR3 is 12 amino acids long. The CDR3 nucleotides are TGCAGCGGGAACATACAGGGGGAGACCCAGTACTTC. Its translation: CSGNIQGETQYF.

This clonotype was observed a handful of times. The rearrangement joins TRBV27 to TRBJ2-6; D ambiguous. The CDR3 spans 16 residues. V was clipped by 4 bases and J by 2 bases, with 12 bases between them. Germline V lookup: CDR1 MNHEY, CDR2 SMNVEV (reference sequence). The CDR3 loop reads CASSYRDLTGANVLTF. The CDR3, as DNA: TGTGCCAGCAGTTATAGAGATTTGACTGGGGCCAACGTCCTGACTTTC.

This clonotype was recorded at least ten times. The CDR3 here is CASSQDRYDPGLGNSPLHF. The DNA of the CDR3 is TGCGCCAGCAGCCAAGATCGGTATGATCCGGGACTTGGGAATTCACCCCTCCACTTT. The rearrangement links TRBV4-3 to TRBJ1-6; D is perhaps TRBD1 (5 bases). CDR3 size: 19 residues. Trimming pared 0 bases from V and 7 bases from J, leaving 22 bases between. CDR1 and CDR2 (germline): LGHNA, YSLEER.

This clonotype has just a few counts. The chain uses TRBV15 and TRBJ2-5; TRBD2 matches at 14 bases. V lost 0 bases to trimming and J lost 11 bases; unmatched junction nucleotides: 5. This CDR3 has 15 residues. CDR1 LNHNV and CDR2 YYDKDF come from the germline V gene (reference sequence). The CDR3 bases are TGTGCCACCAGCAGAGATGGGACTAGCGGGAGTGAGCAGTACTTC. Translating gives CATSRDGTSGSEQYF.

This chain connects TRBV6-2 or TRBV6-3 to TRBJ2-1; perhaps TRBD2 as D (6 bases). Trimming shortened V by 7 bases and J by 0 bases, and 7 bases separated the two germline ends. Germline CDR1 MNHEY, CDR2 SVGEGT. This CDR3 region has 13 residues. The CDR3 coding sequence is TGTGCCAGCATGCGGGGCTCCTACAATGAGCAGTTCTTC. Protein sequence: CASMRGSYNEQFF.

The chain carries TRBV7-3 and TRBJ2-3, with TRBD2 identical over 9 bases. Germline assignment: CDR1 SGHTA and CDR2 FQGTGA. The CDR3 totals 15 residues. Trimming cost V 5 bases and J 5 bases; bases outside gene matches: 8. Here the CDR3 DNA reads TGTGCCAGCAGCGTGATAGCGGGAGCCATAGATACGCAGTATTTT. Translation: CASSVIAGAIDTQYF.

This chain links TRBV28 with TRBJ2-3; D call uncertain. Germline loops: CDR1 MDHEN, CDR2 SYDVKM. This CDR3 is 13 amino acids long. Trimming cost V 5 bases and J 4 bases, with 10 bases left between them. CDR3 DNA sequence: TGTGCCAGCAGTATCTACTCCGCAGATACGCAGTATTTT. It specifies CASSIYSADTQYF.

This chain links TRBV18 with TRBJ2-7, with D uncertain. V was pared by 3 bases and J by 3 bases, with 9 bases between. In germline, CDR1 is KGHSH, CDR2 LQKENI. CDR3 length: 13 amino acids. The CDR3 reads CASSPLESYEQYF. DNA for the CDR3: TGTGCCAGCTCACCTTTGGAGAGCTACGAGCAGTACTTC.

Notes on this clonotype: This sequence may be a read error, since a much larger clone differs from it by one base. The chain combines TRBV7-3 with TRBJ2-6; D may be TRBD2 (5 bases). The CDR3 has 17 residues. Germline loops: CDR1 SGHTA, CDR2 FQGTGA. The CDR3: CANSRFGDGVGANVLTF. The CDR3 DNA follows: TGTGCCAACAGCCGATTCGGTGACGGGGTTGGGGCCAACGTCCTGACTTTC.

This clonotype has only a few counts. V gene TRBV14 combines with J gene TRBJ1-4; D may be TRBD1 (5 bases). V lost 4 bases and J 3 bases, leaving 18 bases between the germline ends. This CDR3 is built from 17 residues. Germline V CDR1 and CDR2: SGHDN, FVKESK. The CDR3 DNA follows: TGTGCCAGCAGCCCGAGCCGGGACTACAGCCCTAATGAAAAACTGTTTTTT. The encoded protein is CASSPSRDYSPNEKLFF.

This clonotype has just a few counts. V and J are TRBV29-1 and TRBJ2-7; the match to TRBD1 covers 7 bases. V was clipped by 3 bases and J by 5 bases; unmatched bases: 13. The CDR3 is 15 residues long. Looked up from germline, CDR1 is SQVTM and CDR2 is ANQGSEA. CDR3 bases: TGCAGCGTTGAGTCCCCTGACAGGGAGCTGAACGAGCAGTACTTC. This sequence encodes CSVESPDRELNEQYF.

This sequence joins TRBV7-2 and TRBJ1-2; possible D gene TRBD1, 5 bases. The V and J ends lost 5 bases and 3 bases respectively, with 10 bases between them. The CDR3 has 13 residues. The germline V gene has CDR1 SGHTA and CDR2 FQGNSA. The CDR3 here is CASSPGAYYGYTF. CDR3 sequence (DNA): TGTGCCAGCAGCCCCGGGGCTTACTATGGCTACACCTTC.

This clonotype was seen more than once but under ten times. V and J are TRBV5-1 and TRBJ1-1; D might be TRBD1 (6 bases). Germline values: CDR1 SGHRS, CDR2 YFSETQ. This CDR3 has 16 residues. V lost 5 bases, J lost 0 bases, and 17 bases lay in between. CDR3 coding DNA: TGCGCCAGCAGGGGGATCGGACAGATCTTGAACACTGAAGCTTTCTTT. Translating gives CASRGIGQILNTEAFF.